Listed here are 20 T cell receptor beta chains from one sample, sequenced in a study of regulatory T cells in long-lasting Graves disease. Noted time point: newly diagnosed GD, antithyroid drugs for less than 3 months. PBMCs provided the RNA from which the TCR library was made. The authors built TCR beta libraries using iRepertoire HTBI primers and Arm-PCR of CDR3 regions. Via MiXCR, TCRdb re-called the multiplex PCR reads, giving one row per CDR3 protein. The sample holds about 200,000 distinct CDR3 sequences, 15% to 20% seen once. The sample in question was peripheral blood mononuclear cells (PBMCs), obtained at new diagnosis, from a patient treated with antithyroid drugs. The receptors shown here come from a female donor with Graves disease.

The genes are TRBV20-1 and TRBJ1-5; D remains unclear. Trimming took off 1 base at V and 4 bases at J, with 17 bases between the two ends. The CDR3 has 16 amino acids. Per germline, CDR1 DFQATT and CDR2 SNEGSKA (reference sequence). CDR3 region: CSARGGRSAGNQPQHF. CDR3 DNA sequence: TGCAGTGCTAGAGGAGGACGTTCGGCGGGGAATCAGCCCCAGCATTTT.

The gene calls are TRBV27 and TRBJ2-7; 12 bases map to TRBD2. The junction had 7 bases not matched to a gene; V was cut back by 0 bases and J by 7 bases. CDR3 length: 16 amino acids. The V gene's germline CDR1 is MNHEY and CDR2 SMNVEV (reference sequence). In DNA, the CDR3 is TGTGCCAGCAGTTTATCGAGGACTAGCGGGATCGGAGAGCAGTACTTC. Translated, it gives CASSLSRTSGIGEQYF.

This clonotype was picked up many times. The chain is built from TRBV7-2 and TRBJ2-1, with 7 bases lining up with TRBD2. The germline CDR1 and CDR2 sequences are SGHTA and FQGNSA. The CDR3 totals 12 residues. Trimming took 4 bases from V and 14 from J; bases not matched to a gene: 8. The CDR3 sequence: CASSSRSGVEFF. The DNA for the CDR3 is TGTGCCAGCAGCTCACGCAGCGGGGTCGAGTTCTTC.

This clonotype was counted many times. The V and J genes are TRBV20-1 and TRBJ1-2; TRBD1 agrees at 10 bases. CDR1 and CDR2 from the germline V gene are DFQATT and SNEGSKA (reference sequence). The CDR3 is made up of 15 amino acids. The ends lost 6 bases at V and 5 bases at J; junction bases unmatched: 12. The CDR3 loop reads CSAAVTGGAGYGYTF. Written as DNA, the CDR3 is TGCAGTGCGGCCGTGACAGGGGGCGCGGGTTATGGCTACACCTTC.

This clonotype occurred many times. The chain combines TRBV2 with TRBJ2-3; D ambiguous. The CDR3 loop spans 18 amino acids. V was clipped by 7 bases and J by 1 base, with 24 bases between them. Germline CDR1 and CDR2: SNHLY and FYNNEI. The CDR3 bases are TGTGCCAGCAACCCCCTTGTATCGAAGCGCCAAGGCACAGATACGCAGTATTTT. Residues: CASNPLVSKRQGTDTQYF.

This clonotype appeared a few times. V is TRBV27 and J is TRBJ2-1; D remains ambiguous. CDR1 is MNHEY and CDR2 is SMNVEV in the germline V gene (reference sequence). This CDR3 is built from 14 residues. Trimming removed 5 bases at V and 8 bases at J, with 16 bases between. The chain's CDR3 is CASSADRYMDEQFF. The CDR3 DNA reads as TGTGCCAGCAGTGCCGACCGCTACATGGATGAGCAGTTCTTC.

Many counts were recorded for this clonotype. This chain joins TRBV7-2 and TRBJ2-3, with D possibly matching TRBD1 (7 bases). This CDR3 is built from 14 residues. Trimming removed 3 bases at V and 10 bases at J, with 17 bases between. CDR1 and CDR2 (germline): SGHTA, FQGNSA. The CDR3 coding sequence is TGTGCCAGCAGCTTGGAGGGACAGCGAACCTCGCAGTATTTT. Translated, it gives CASSLEGQRTSQYF.

This clonotype has a count of ten or more. The chain is built from TRBV4-1 and TRBJ2-7; 8 bases fit TRBD1. Germline CDR1 and CDR2: MGHRA and YSYEKL. There are 13 residues in the CDR3. Trimming took 5 bases from V and 6 from J; bases not matched to a gene: 6. CDR3 in amino acids: CASSWGQALEQYF. In DNA form, the CDR3 reads TGCGCCAGCAGCTGGGGACAGGCCCTCGAGCAGTACTTC.

This clonotype was observed a single time. One base separates it from a far larger clone, so it is likely a read error. The chain combines TRBV12-5 with TRBJ2-7, with a possible D match to TRBD2 (5 bases). The CDR3 is 13 residues long. V lost 6 bases, J lost 7 bases, and 16 bases lay in between. Germline lookup yields CDR1 LGHNT and CDR2 FRNRAP. The CDR3 spells CASGLAGYNEQYF. In nucleotides, the CDR3 is TGTGCTAGTGGCCTTGCGGGCTACAATGAGCAGTACTTC.

This clonotype was recorded many times. The genes are TRBV24-1 and TRBJ1-4; no clear D gene. Trimming pared 1 base from V and 8 bases from J, leaving 7 bases between. This CDR3 has 13 amino acids. Germline lookup yields CDR1 KGHDR and CDR2 SFDVKD. Here the CDR3 reads CATSDFRGEKLFF. CDR3 DNA: TGTGCCACCAGTGATTTTAGAGGAGAAAAACTGTTTTTT.

This clonotype was seen at least ten times. The genes are TRBV25-1 and TRBJ2-5; a possible D gene is TRBD2 (6 bases). Trimming stripped 4 bases from V and 4 bases from J, with 10 bases between. The germline CDR1 and CDR2 sequences are MGHDK and SYGVNS. This CDR3 spans 13 amino acids. The CDR3 loop reads CASSGEEGETQYF. DNA for the CDR3: TGTGCCAGCAGTGGGGAGGAGGGAGAGACCCAGTACTTC.

This clonotype was seen more than once but under ten times. This rearrangement joins TRBV5-5 to TRBJ2-5; D might be TRBD1 or TRBD2, each matching 5 bases. Trimming cost V 0 bases and J 5 bases, with 17 bases left between them. CDR1 is SGHKS, CDR2 YYEKEE, per germline (reference sequence). This CDR3 has 16 residues. The CDR3 sequence is CASSLASGPRRETQYF. CDR3 in DNA: TGTGCCAGCAGCTTGGCTTCGGGGCCGCGGCGGGAGACCCAGTACTTC.

This clonotype was picked up many times. The CDR3 region is CSARDSPGGASYGYTF. The DNA for the CDR3 is TGCAGTGCTAGAGACTCGCCTGGGGGCGCGAGCTATGGCTACACCTTC. The rearrangement uses TRBV20-1 and TRBJ1-2, with D tentatively TRBD1 (6 bases). Trimming took off 0 bases at V and 4 bases at J, with 18 bases between the two ends. The CDR3 sequence is 16 residues long. The V gene's germline CDR1 is DFQATT and CDR2 SNEGSKA (reference sequence).

This clonotype has ten or more counts. The chain couples TRBV24-1 to TRBJ1-2; D perhaps matches TRBD1 (5 bases). Germline V gene lookup returns CDR1 KGHDR and CDR2 SFDVKD. The CDR3 is 13 residues long. The V gene lost 2 bases and the J gene lost 8 bases, with 11 bases spanning the gap. As DNA, the CDR3 is TGTGCCACCAGTGATTCTGACAGTAGAGGCTACACCTTC. This encodes CATSDSDSRGYTF.

This clonotype was counted at least ten times. The chain joins TRBV12-3 or TRBV12-4 to TRBJ1-4; D possibly corresponds to TRBD1 (5 bases). V was pared by 3 bases and J by 8 bases, with 10 bases between. The CDR3 has 13 residues. The CDR3 here is CASSLGEAEKLFF. CDR3 DNA sequence: TGTGCCAGCAGTTTGGGGGAGGCCGAAAAACTGTTTTTT.

With regard to this clonotype: A far larger clone is one nucleotide away, so this likely arose from a read error. The genes are TRBV6-2 or TRBV6-3 and TRBJ1-2; tentatively, D is TRBD1 (5 bases). This CDR3 region has 12 residues. CDR1 is MNHEY and CDR2 is SVGEGT in the germline V gene. V was clipped by 0 bases and J by 8 bases, with 7 bases between them. This CDR3 is CASSYSGEGYTF. For the CDR3, the DNA is TGTGCCAGCAGTTACTCGGGGGAGGGCTACACCTTC.

This clonotype was seen repeatedly, ten times or more. The V gene is TRBV2, the J gene TRBJ2-2, with D hard to call. The V gene lost 2 bases and the J gene lost 8 bases, with 9 bases spanning the gap. CDR3 size: 13 residues. Per germline, CDR1 SNHLY and CDR2 FYNNEI. CDR3 nucleotide sequence: TGTGCCAGCAGTGAACTGACGGGTGGGGAGCTGTTTTTT. Residues: CASSELTGGELFF.

This clonotype was found many times. This sequence joins TRBV19 and TRBJ2-2, with no clear D. In germline, CDR1 is LNHDA, CDR2 SQIVND (reference sequence). V was cut by 2 bases and J by 0 bases, with 7 bases left in between. CDR3 length equals 15 residues. The CDR3 nucleotides are TGTGCCAGTAGTATATTCGGGTCGAACACCGGGGAGCTGTTTTTT. It is translated as CASSIFGSNTGELFF.

The chain links TRBV12-3 or TRBV12-4 to TRBJ2-4, with 12 bases aligning to TRBD1. The J segment lost 2 bases and the V segment lost 6 bases, leaving 2 bases of the junction unmatched. The CDR3 has 15 amino acids. The CDR3: CASRGQGASKNIQYF. The CDR3 DNA sequence: TGTGCCAGCAGGGGACAGGGGGCATCCAAAAACATTCAGTACTTC.

The sample holds many counts of this clonotype. The rearrangement uses TRBV2 and TRBJ2-1, with 9 bases lining up with TRBD2. Germline V gene data show CDR1 as SNHLY and CDR2 as FYNNEI. V shed 7 bases and J 1 base; nucleotides not matched to a gene: 11. The CDR3 sequence is 17 residues long. The CDR3 DNA sequence: TGTGCCAGCATTCCACCAGCGGGAGGTGGTTCCTACAATGAGCAGTTCTTC. Its protein product is CASIPPAGGGSYNEQFF.